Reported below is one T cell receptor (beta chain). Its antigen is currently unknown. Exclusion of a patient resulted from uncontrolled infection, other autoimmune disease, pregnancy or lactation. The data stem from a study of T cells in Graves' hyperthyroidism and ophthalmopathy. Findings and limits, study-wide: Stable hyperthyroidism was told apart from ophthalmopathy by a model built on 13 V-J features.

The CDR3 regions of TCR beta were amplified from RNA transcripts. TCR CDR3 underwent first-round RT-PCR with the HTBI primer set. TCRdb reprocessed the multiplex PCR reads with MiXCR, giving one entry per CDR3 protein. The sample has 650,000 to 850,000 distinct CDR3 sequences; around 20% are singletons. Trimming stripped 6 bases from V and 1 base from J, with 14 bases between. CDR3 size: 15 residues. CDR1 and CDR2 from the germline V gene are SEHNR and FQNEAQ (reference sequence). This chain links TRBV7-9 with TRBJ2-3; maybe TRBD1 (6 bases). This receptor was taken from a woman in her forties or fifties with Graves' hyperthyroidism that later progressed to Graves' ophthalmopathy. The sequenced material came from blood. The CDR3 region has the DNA TGTGCCAGCAGGCTACAGGGATTTGGCACAGATACGCAGTATTTT. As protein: CASRLQGFGTDTQYF. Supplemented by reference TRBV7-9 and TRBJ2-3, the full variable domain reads DTGVSQNPRHKITKRGQNVTFRCDPISEHNRLYWYRQTLGQGPEFLTYFQNEAQLEKSRLLSDRFSAERPKGSFSTLEIQRTEQGDSAMYLCASRLQGFGTDTQYFGPGTRLTVL.